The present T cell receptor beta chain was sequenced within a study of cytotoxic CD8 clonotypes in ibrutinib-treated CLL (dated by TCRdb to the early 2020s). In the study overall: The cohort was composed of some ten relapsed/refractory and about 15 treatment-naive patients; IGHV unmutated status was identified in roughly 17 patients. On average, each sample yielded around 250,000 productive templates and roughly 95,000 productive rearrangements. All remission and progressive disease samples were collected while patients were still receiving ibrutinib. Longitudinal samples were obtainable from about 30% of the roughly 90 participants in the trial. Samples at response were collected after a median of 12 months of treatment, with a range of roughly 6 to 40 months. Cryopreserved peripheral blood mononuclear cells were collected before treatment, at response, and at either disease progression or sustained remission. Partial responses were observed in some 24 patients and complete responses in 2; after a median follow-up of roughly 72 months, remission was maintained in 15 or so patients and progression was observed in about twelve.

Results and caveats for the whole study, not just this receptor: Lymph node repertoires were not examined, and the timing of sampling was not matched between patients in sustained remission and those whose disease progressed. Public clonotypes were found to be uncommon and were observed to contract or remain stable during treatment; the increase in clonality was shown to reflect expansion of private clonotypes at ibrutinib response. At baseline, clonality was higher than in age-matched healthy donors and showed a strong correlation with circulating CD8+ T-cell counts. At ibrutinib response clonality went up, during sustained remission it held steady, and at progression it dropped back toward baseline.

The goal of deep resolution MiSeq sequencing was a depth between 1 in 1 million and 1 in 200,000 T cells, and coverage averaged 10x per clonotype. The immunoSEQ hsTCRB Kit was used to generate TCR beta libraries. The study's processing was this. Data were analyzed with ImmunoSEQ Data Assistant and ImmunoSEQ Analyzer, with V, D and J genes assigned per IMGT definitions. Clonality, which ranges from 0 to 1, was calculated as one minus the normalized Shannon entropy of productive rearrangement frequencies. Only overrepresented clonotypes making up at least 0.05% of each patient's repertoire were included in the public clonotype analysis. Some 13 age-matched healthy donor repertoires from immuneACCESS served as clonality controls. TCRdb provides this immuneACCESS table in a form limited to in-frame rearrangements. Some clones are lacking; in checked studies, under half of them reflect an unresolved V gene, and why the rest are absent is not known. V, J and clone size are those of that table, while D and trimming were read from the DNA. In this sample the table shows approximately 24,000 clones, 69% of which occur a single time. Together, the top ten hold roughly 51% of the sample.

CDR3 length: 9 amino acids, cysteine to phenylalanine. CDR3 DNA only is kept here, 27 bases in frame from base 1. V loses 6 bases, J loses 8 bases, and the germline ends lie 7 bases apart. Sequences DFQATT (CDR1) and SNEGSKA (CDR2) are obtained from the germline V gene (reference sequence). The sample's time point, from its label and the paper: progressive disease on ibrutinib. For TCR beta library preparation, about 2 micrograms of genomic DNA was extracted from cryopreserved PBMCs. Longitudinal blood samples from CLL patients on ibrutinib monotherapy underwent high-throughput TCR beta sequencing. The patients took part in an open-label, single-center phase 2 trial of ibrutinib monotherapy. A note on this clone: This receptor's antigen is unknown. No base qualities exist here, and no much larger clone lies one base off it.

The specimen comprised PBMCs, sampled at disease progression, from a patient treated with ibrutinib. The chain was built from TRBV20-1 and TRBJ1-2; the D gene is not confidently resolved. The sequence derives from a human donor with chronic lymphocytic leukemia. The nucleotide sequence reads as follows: TGCAGTGCCCGGCCCGGCTACACCTTC. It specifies CSARPGYTF.